The entry below describes one T cell receptor (beta chain). Its specificity is unknown. These data are taken from a study of CD8 T cells in ankylosing spondylitis. V trimming: 1 base; J trimming: 2 bases; junction bases outside the gene matches: 5. The CDR3 spans 15 residues. Germline V lookup: CDR1 SGHTA, CDR2 FQGNSA. Findings of the study overall: Made up of eight highly homologous variants, a TCR beta motif appeared characteristic of ankylosing spondylitis blood.

TCRdb itself ran the 5' RACE reads through MiXCR, one entry per CDR3 protein. This sample has roughly 400,000 distinct CDR3 sequences; about a fifth occur once, and the top ten carry less than 20%. Specimen: blood, either unsorted or a sorted T cell fraction (not recorded which). This TCR came from a male donor with ankylosing spondylitis. The rearrangement uses TRBV7-2 and TRBJ2-7, with TRBD1 matching 7 bases. CDR3 bases: TGTGCCAGCAGCTTAGAACAGGGGCCAACCTACGAGCAGTACTTC. Residues: CASSLEQGPTYEQYF.